This is a list of T cell receptor beta chains from one sample in a study of patients and donors after allogeneic stem cell transplantation. Via MiXCR, TCRdb re-called the RT-PCR reads, giving one row per CDR3 protein. The top ten clones hold about 35% of a sample with roughly 190,000 distinct CDR3 sequences, around two fifths of them seen once. Sequenced input: blood, either unsorted or a sorted T cell fraction (not recorded which). The receptors come from a human donor who was either an allogeneic HSCT recipient or a stem cell or donor lymphocyte infusion donor (not recorded which). It is not recorded whose cells these are; they may come from a transplant donor. CDR3s include the opening cysteine and the closing phenylalanine or tryptophan. For some rows the clone size is stated as once, few or many, or as a class when expanded; others skip it.

clone size	V gene	J gene	CDR3 protein
.	TRBV5-1	TRBJ2-5	CASSISGTRGETQYF
.	TRBV5-1	TRBJ1-6	CASSLEPIGDSPLHF
.	TRBV7-3	TRBJ1-1	CASSLKLGTEAFF
.	TRBV7-2	TRBJ1-1	CASSLVWGAEAFF
.	TRBV20-1	TRBJ2-1	CSASLGREYNEQFF
.	TRBV6-5	TRBJ2-2	CASVGGLYTGELFF
.	TRBV19	TRBJ1-1	CASSSGGNTEAFF
.	TRBV9	TRBJ2-3	CASSGTLRASTDTQYF
few	TRBV15	TRBJ1-2	CATSRPLGLWDYGYTF
.	TRBV29-1	TRBJ1-4	CSVVTGDNEKLFF
.	TRBV28	TRBJ2-2	CASRLGGSTGELFF
.	TRBV28	TRBJ2-1	CDTARSSYNEQFF
.	TRBV5-1	TRBJ2-1	CASSSGRRFEGNEQFF
once	TRBV29-1	TRBJ2-7	CSVVAIEQYF
.	TRBV7-9	TRBJ2-2	CASTQTAGELFF
.	TRBV6-1	TRBJ2-3	CASATPLDTQYF
.	TRBV12-3/TRBV12-4	TRBJ1-2	CASNTDRGPLYGYTF
few	TRBV4-3	TRBJ1-6	CASSQEDRERNSPLHF
.	TRBV6-1	TRBJ1-2	CASSEVRYTF
.	TRBV27	TRBJ2-4	CASSLFQGVRNIQYF
.	TRBV7-3	TRBJ1-2	CASSPPDNGYTF
.	TRBV5-1	TRBJ2-3	CASSLEGLAVTDTQYF
.	TRBV27	TRBJ1-6	CASSIYGGPSSYNSPLHF
few	TRBV12-3/TRBV12-4	TRBJ1-5	CASSRQGRNQPQHF
.	TRBV7-9	TRBJ2-1	CASSSDRTFYNEQFF
few	TRBV29-1	TRBJ1-4	CSGTYGGEKLFF
.	TRBV20-1	TRBJ1-5	CSAVRTSNQPQHF
.	TRBV29-1	TRBJ1-3	CSVEGEATGGIADGNTIYF
few	TRBV9	TRBJ1-6	CASSETASSYNSPLHF
few	TRBV12-3/TRBV12-4	TRBJ1-2	CASSLGQVYGYTF
.	TRBV4-2	TRBJ1-2	CASSQERTLRGPNYGYTF
.	TRBV23-1	TRBJ2-7	CASSPQGTVSYEQYF
.	TRBV28	TRBJ2-7	CASSLGTGPYEQYF
few	TRBV2	TRBJ1-5	CASTVTGGSNQPQHF
.	TRBV10-3	TRBJ1-6	CAISGQGNSPLHF
.	TRBV27	TRBJ1-1	CASSLGGLRGTEAFF
.	TRBV5-5	TRBJ2-6	CASTLGGPGADVLTF
.	TRBV27	TRBJ1-1	CASSFEWGNTEAFF
.	TRBV6-4	TRBJ1-3	CASRYRSNSGNTIYF
.	TRBV20-1	TRBJ2-1	CSAHSPGLSYNEQFF
.	TRBV12-3/TRBV12-4	TRBJ1-1	CASSFSGGQNTEAFF
.	TRBV20-1	TRBJ2-1	CSASPSGIVSYEQFF
few	TRBV7-3	TRBJ2-3	CASSPYTDTQYF
few	TRBV20-1	TRBJ2-2	CSATLSGTANTGELFF
few	TRBV6-1	TRBJ2-1	CASSLQRGFEQFF
.	TRBV6-5	TRBJ1-4	CASSYGGQGGEKLFF
.	TRBV30	TRBJ1-1	CAWSPSTGTEAFF
.	TRBV4-3	TRBJ2-3	CASSQDASGSTDTQYF
few	TRBV4-3	TRBJ1-2	CASSQDQDRGYGYTF
.	TRBV5-6	TRBJ2-5	CASSLDTPAGVETQYF
.	TRBV5-1	TRBJ2-7	CASSWGAGGVTYEQYF
.	TRBV5-6	TRBJ2-7	CASSLLAGDYEQYF
.	TRBV4-3	TRBJ2-1	CASSQDVRGSGNEQFF
.	TRBV5-1	TRBJ1-1	CASSVQDRAKTEAFF
few	TRBV12-3/TRBV12-4	TRBJ1-1	CASSLGQGIEAFF